This T cell receptor (beta chain) was identified during a study of identical twins. Study-level findings and limits: For cord blood, abundant beta clonotypes had fewer insertions, unlike memory repertoires, which showed none.

Each donor (without exception) was a healthy Caucasian. Template switching (which added a universal primer site) was used, and cDNA carried unique molecular identifiers. TCRdb called the 5' RACE reads again in MiXCR, with one record for every CDR3 protein. The sample has around 95,000 distinct CDR3 sequences, 5.9% seen once; the top ten hold approximately 12%. CDR1 is MGHRA and CDR2 is YSYEKL in the germline V gene. The junction had 4 bases not matched to a gene; V was cut back by 0 bases and J by 1 base. There are 17 residues in the CDR3. This clonotype was seen at least ten times. No antigen is known for it.

The source is a woman aged 45-65 years in good health. The chain uses TRBV4-1 and TRBJ1-3; 9 bases are shared with TRBD1. The specimen sequenced was memory T cells sorted from blood. Written as DNA, the CDR3 is TGCGCCAGCAGCCAAGACTCCGACAGGGGGTCTGGAAACACCATATATTTT. Its protein is CASSQDSDRGSGNTIYF.